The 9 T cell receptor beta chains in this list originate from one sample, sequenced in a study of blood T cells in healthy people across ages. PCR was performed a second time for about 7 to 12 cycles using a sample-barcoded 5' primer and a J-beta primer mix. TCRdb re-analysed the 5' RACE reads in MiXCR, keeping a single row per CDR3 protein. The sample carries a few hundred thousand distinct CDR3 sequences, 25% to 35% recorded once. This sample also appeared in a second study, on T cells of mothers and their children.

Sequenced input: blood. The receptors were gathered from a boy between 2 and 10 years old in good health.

The CDR3 is CASSAPSSSYNEQFF. CDR3 DNA sequence: TGTGCCAGCAGCGCACCTTCTAGCTCCTACAATGAGCAGTTCTTC. This chain connects TRBV2 to TRBJ2-1, with D uncertain. CDR3 length: 15 amino acids. The V end lost 6 bases, the J end lost 0 bases, and 12 bases lay between the germline ends. The germline gives CDR1 SNHLY, CDR2 FYNNEI.

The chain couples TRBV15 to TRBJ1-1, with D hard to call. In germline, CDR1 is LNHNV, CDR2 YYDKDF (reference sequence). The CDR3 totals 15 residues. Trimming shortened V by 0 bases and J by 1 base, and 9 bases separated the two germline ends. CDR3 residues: CATSRDRTPNTEAFF. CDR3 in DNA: TGTGCCACCAGCAGAGACAGGACCCCGAACACTGAAGCTTTCTTT.

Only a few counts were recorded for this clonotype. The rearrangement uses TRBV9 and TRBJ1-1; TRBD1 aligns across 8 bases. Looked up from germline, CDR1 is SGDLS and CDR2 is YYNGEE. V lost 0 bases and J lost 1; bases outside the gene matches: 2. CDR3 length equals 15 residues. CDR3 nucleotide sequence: TGTGCCAGCAGCGTAGAAGGGACAGGGAACACTGAAGCTTTCTTT. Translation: CASSVEGTGNTEAFF. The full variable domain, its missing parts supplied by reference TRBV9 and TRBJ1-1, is DSGVTQTPKHLITATGQRVTLRCSPRSGDLSVYWYQQSLDQGLQFLIQYYNGEERAKGNILERFSAQQFPDLHSELNLSSLELGDSALYFCASSVEGTGNTEAFFGQGTRLTVV.

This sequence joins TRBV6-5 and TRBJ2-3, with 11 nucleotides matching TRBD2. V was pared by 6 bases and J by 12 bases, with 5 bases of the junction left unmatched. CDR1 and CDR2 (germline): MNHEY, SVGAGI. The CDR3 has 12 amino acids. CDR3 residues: CASRGLAGLQYF. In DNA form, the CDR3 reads TGTGCCAGCAGAGGACTAGCGGGTCTCCAGTATTTT.

The CDR3 bases are TGTGCCAGCAGCTTAGGCGCCTCAGAGACCCAGTACTTC. Protein product: CASSLGASETQYF. V is TRBV7-2 and J is TRBJ2-5; D is unresolved. The germline CDR1 and CDR2 sequences are SGHTA and FQGNSA. The CDR3 covers 13 residues. V lost 1 base and J lost 4, with 7 bases in between.

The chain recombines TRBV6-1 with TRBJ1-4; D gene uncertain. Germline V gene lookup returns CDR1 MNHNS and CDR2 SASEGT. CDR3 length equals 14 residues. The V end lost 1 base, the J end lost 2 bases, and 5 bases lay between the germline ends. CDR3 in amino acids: CASSEDLTNEKLFF. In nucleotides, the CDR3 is TGTGCCAGCAGTGAAGACCTGACTAATGAAAAACTGTTTTTT.

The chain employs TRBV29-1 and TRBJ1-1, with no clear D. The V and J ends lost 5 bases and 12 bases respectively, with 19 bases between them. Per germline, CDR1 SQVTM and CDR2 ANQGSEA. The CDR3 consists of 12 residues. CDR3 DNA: TGCAGCGTTTCCCCGTCGACTCGAAAAACTTTCTTT. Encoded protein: CSVSPSTRKTFF.

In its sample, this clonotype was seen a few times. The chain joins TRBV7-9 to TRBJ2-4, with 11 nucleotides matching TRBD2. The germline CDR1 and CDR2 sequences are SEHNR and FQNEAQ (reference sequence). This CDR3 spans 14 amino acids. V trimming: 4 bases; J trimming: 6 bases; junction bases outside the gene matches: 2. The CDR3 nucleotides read TGTGCCAGCAGCTCCGGACTAGCGGGAAACATTCAGTACTTC. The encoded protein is CASSSGLAGNIQYF.

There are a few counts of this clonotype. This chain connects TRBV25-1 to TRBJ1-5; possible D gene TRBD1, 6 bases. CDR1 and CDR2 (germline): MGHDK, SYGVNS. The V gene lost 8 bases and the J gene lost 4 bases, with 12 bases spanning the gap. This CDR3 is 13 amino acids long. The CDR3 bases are TGTGCCAGCGGTGGCAGGGGAAATCAGCCCCAGCATTTT. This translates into CASGGRGNQPQHF.